This entry is about one T cell receptor beta chain. Produced via immunoSEQ multiplex PCR; TCRdb's table is partial and in-frame only. The repertoire includes 300,000 to 450,000 clones, 70% to 90% of them detected once, and over 9.5% sits in the top ten. These data originate in a study of blood T cell repertoires in COVID-19. The CDR3 length is 14 residues. The V end lost 6 bases, the J end lost 0 bases, and 11 bases lay between the germline ends. The germline CDR1 and CDR2 sequences are SGDLS and YYNGEE. The chain recombines TRBV9 with TRBJ2-3, with D tentatively TRBD2 (6 bases). Sequenced material: peripheral blood. The clonotype was recovered from a woman in her thirties with COVID-19, enrolled during active disease. The CDR3 nucleotides are TGTGCCAGCACCGGGAGCGTGAGCACAGATACGCAGTATTTT. This translates into CASTGSVSTDTQYF.